The clone carrying this T cell receptor (beta chain) has a single count. Original data processing: Amplification of reference gene primers was used by the study to estimate nucleated cell counts. Assay: immunoSEQ multiplex PCR; the TCRdb copy retains only in-frame clones and omits some. V and J calls and clone size follow that table, whereas D and trimming were derived from the DNA. Of 650,000 to 800,000 clones listed, 75% to 90% were seen once; the top ten hold approximately 0.25%. CDR3 length: 15 amino acids. With 5 bases removed from V and 4 bases from J, the gap between germline ends came to 18 bases. The germline V gene has CDR1 LNHDA and CDR2 SQIVND (reference sequence). This specimen comes from a study of blood T cell repertoires in COVID-19. For the study at large: Italy, Spain and the United States were the sources of the convalescent and acute COVID-19 samples. In each case, the material was cDNA or gDNA derived from T cells, B-cell-depleted T cells, or PBMCs.

The TCR originated in a woman under 30 with acute or convalescent COVID-19. V and J are TRBV19 and TRBJ2-7; D possibly corresponds to TRBD2 (7 bases). Sequencing was carried out using peripheral blood. CDR3 region: CASSPGAGAKYEQYF. The CDR3 coding sequence is TGTGCCAGTAGTCCCGGTGCGGGGGCTAAATACGAGCAGTACTTC.